This TCR beta chain was profiled in a study of T cell responses to AZD1222 COVID-19 vaccine (dated by TCRdb to the early 2020s). Context from the whole study: TCR sequencing covered 233 trial participants: approximately 200 given two doses of AZD1222 and 26 given two doses of MenACWY control vaccine. Trial participants were enrolled by age into 18-55, 56-69 and 70-plus year subgroups, with roughly 160, 29 and 62 TCR-sequenced participants respectively.

In the paper's terms, the time point label means: about 28 days (+/-7) after the second vaccine dose. Because spike-specific TCR depth and breadth did not differ between the two schedules, AZD1222 recipients who got a second dose at roughly 4 weeks were pooled with those who got a second dose at roughly 12 weeks. Vaccinee samples came from UK trials COV001 and COV002, including a single-blind randomized controlled phase 2/3 trial of AZD1222 (ChAdOx1 nCoV-19) in healthy adults. For TCRbeta chain sequencing, PBMC samples were collected from trial participants at day 0 and at day 28 after the second dose. Per the germline V gene (reference sequence), SEHNR is the CDR1 and FQNEAQ is the CDR2. V is cut by 2 bases and J by 2 bases, and the space between the germline ends is 10 bases. Spanning cysteine to phenylalanine, the CDR3 consists of 15 amino acids. Solely the CDR3 DNA is kept, with 45 bases framed from the first base.

The CDR3 regions of human TCRbeta chains were analyzed by immunosequencing. Per the original workflow: TCRs in the repertoires were compared against a reference library of SARS-CoV-2-specific TCRs that had been generated with the MIRA antigen-specificity platform. Breadth was defined as the fraction of unique TCRs that were SARS-CoV-2-associated, and depth was defined as the fraction of total T cells that were SARS-CoV-2-associated. Using the MIRA data, each spike-specific TCR was assigned both to the spike region to which the TCR was reactive and to a CD4 or CD8 class. Log10-transformed breadth and depth values were compared by one-way ANOVA with Sidak's multiple comparisons tests. The immuneACCESS repertoire file appears here via TCRdb, limited to in-frame rearrangements. These files lack a portion of the clones; in checked studies, under half of the deficit traces to unresolved V genes, and the cause of the others is not known. V and J calls and clone size are those listed in that table; D and trimming were worked out from the DNA. For this sample the table gives approximately 140,000 clones, of which more than 85% were detected only once. The ten largest make up 2.5% to 3.5% of the sample.

Turning to this clone: Its target antigen remains unknown. No qualities accompany the bases; no much larger clone lies one base away.

General findings and caveats noted by the study authors: Nearly half of unique spike-specific TCRs reportedly recognized epitopes outside regions mutated in the B.1.351 and B.1.1.7 variants. CD4 TCRs associated with the vaccine covered the entire spike protein, and the dominant responses were in regions 160-218 and 743-854. Spike-specific TCR breadth and depth rose significantly after two AZD1222 doses compared with day 0 and with MenACWY recipients. In the small 56-69-year group, the increase in depth fell short of significance, most likely because of low power. Most participants were white British and females outnumbered males, and the authors suggested that clonal diversity may have been underestimated. Only five or six AZD1222 recipients were SARS-CoV-2 seropositive at baseline, limiting conclusions about previously exposed vaccinees. Because no day 14 peak-response samples were available, repertoires were characterized only after the peak T cell response.

The sample in question was peripheral blood, obtained 28 days after the second AZD1222 dose. The chain links TRBV7-9 with TRBJ1-3, with an unclear D gene assignment. This receptor was identified in an adult who received the AZD1222 COVID-19 vaccine. The CDR3 protein is CASSLHSLAGNTIYF. The DNA reads TGTGCCAGCAGCTTACACAGTTTGGCTGGAAACACCATATATTTT.